This T cell receptor (beta chain) derives from a study of CD8 T cells in Susac syndrome. Findings and caveats of the study: That the number of individuals in its TCR sequencing and HLA analysis was relatively small was acknowledged by the study.

The V end lost 4 bases, the J end lost 6 bases, and 12 bases lay between the germline ends. This CDR3 spans 13 amino acids. CDR1 and CDR2 from the germline V gene are SEHNR and FQNEAQ (reference sequence). Random hexamers were used to reverse transcribe the RNA input (0.5 to 1 ug). Amplification of the TCR beta CDR3 was carried out by immunoSEQ multiplex PCR, which spanned a total of 54 Vbeta and 13 Jbeta segments. TCRdb redid the calling of the immunoSEQ multiplex PCR reads with MiXCR, one entry per CDR3 protein. The table records 150,000 to 190,000 distinct CDR3 sequences, around 96% of them present only once. Those who served as multiple sclerosis controls were treatment-naive patients with stable or active relapsing-remitting disease. A remark on this clonotype: Its antigen is as yet unknown.

V gene TRBV7-9 combines with J gene TRBJ1-2, with D possibly matching TRBD1 (6 bases). Sequenced: CD8+ T cells from PBMCs. The receptor was derived from a human donor with multiple sclerosis. DNA of the CDR3: TGTGCCAGCAGCTCACTAGGGGGTGATGGCTACACCTTC. As protein: CASSSLGGDGYTF.